This entry is about one T cell receptor beta chain. The antigen remains unidentified. As to time point: after neoadjuvant nivolumab, at surgical resection. Patients had newly diagnosed, untreated stage II-IVA oral cavity squamous cell carcinoma. The sample comes from a study of neoadjuvant anti-PD-1 for oral cavity cancer. Overall study context: Around day 43, patients without progression received a fourth nivolumab dose before surgery.

TCRdb keeps only in-frame clones here, not all; method: immunoSEQ multiplex PCR. This sample yields roughly 13,000 clones, of which 65% to 85% are seen a single time; roughly 2.8% belongs to the top ten. Findings of the study overall: After neoadjuvant nivolumab, PBMC T cell clonality was significantly higher in non-responders than responders. Treg/Th17 ratio rose with pretreatment blood and fell with post-treatment tumor TCRbeta clonality.

Germline CDR1 and CDR2: SGHKS and YYEKEE (reference sequence). V was shortened by 3 bases and J by 3 bases, with 13 bases between the two germline ends. The CDR3 consists of 14 residues. The chain employs TRBV5-5 and TRBJ2-7; possible D gene TRBD1, 7 bases. This sample comprised PBMCs, obtained after nivolumab (anti-PD-1) treatment. The sequence was collected from a person aged 35 to 85 with oral cavity squamous cell carcinoma. The CDR3 is CASSYRQGGYEQYF. The CDR3 nucleotides are TGTGCCAGCAGCTATCGGCAGGGGGGCTACGAGCAGTACTTC.